This T cell receptor beta chain was profiled in a study of shared clonotypes between healthy human individuals. CDR3 size: 15 residues. CDR1 and CDR2 from the germline V gene are SGDLS and YYNGEE. Trimming cost V 3 bases and J 5 bases, with 17 bases left between them. Generated by immunoSEQ multiplex PCR, the TCRdb table keeps only in-frame clones and is missing some. The profile shows about 680,000 clones, 73% of them singletons. Sequencing used memory CD4+ T cells sorted from blood. Subset described: CD45RA-negative fraction. The chain has TRBV9 and TRBJ2-5; weak D call: TRBD1 (6 bases). The clonotype was recovered from a woman aged 25 to 39 in good health. DNA of the CDR3: TGTGCCAGCAGCGCGGGACATTCCCTTGGGGAGACCCAGTACTTC. Protein sequence: CASSAGHSLGETQYF.